This T cell receptor (beta chain) was profiled in a study of blood T cell repertoires in COVID-19. About the research overall: The United States, Italy and Spain provided the acute and convalescent COVID-19 samples. The cDNA or gDNA used as material had been derived from T cells, B-cell-depleted T cells, or PBMCs.

TCRdb keeps only in-frame clones here, not all; method: immunoSEQ multiplex PCR. The table records about 98,000 clones, around 73% of them present only once. With V trimmed by 10 bases and J by 3 bases, 10 bases remained unmatched. The CDR3 length is 15 residues. The V gene's germline CDR1 is LNHDA and CDR2 SQIVND (reference sequence). The receptor was derived from a man in his 60s with active or convalescent COVID-19. The chain has TRBV19 and TRBJ2-5, with 11 bases fitting TRBD1. Sequencing was done on a sample of peripheral blood. CDR3 protein: CATRTRGQGEETQYF. CDR3 DNA: TGTGCCACCCGAACCCGGGGACAGGGGGAAGAGACCCAGTACTTC.